These 3 T cell receptor beta chains came from one sample sequenced in a study of shared clonotypes between healthy human individuals (dated by TCRdb to 2020 to 2021). The protocol used for the library was the immunoSEQ multiplex PCR assay. TCRdb retrieved this table from immuneACCESS and kept in-frame rearrangements only. Not all clones are present; in checked studies, unresolved V genes account for under half, and no reason is known for the remainder. Within this sample are around 700,000 clones, with around 72% of them counted one time only. In total, the top ten clones hold under 2% of the sample. The sequencing sample was made of memory CD4+ T cells sorted from blood. The sample's cell subset or site label, decoded: CD45RA-negative fraction. The source is a woman under 40 in good health.

Regarding this clone: A much larger clone is a single base away; this may be a read error. The V call is TRBV7-2, the J call TRBJ2-5; no definite D call. Trimming shortened V by 5 bases and J by 0 bases, and 4 bases separated the two germline ends. Germline V gene sequence: CDR1 SGHTA, CDR2 FQGNSA. CDR3 length equals 12 residues. CDR3 bases: TGTGCCAGCAGCCCGCACCAAGAGACCCAGTACTTC. Translating gives CASSPHQETQYF.

A note on this clone: Distinct nucleotide sequences in the sample also encode this CDR3. The chain carries TRBV19 and TRBJ1-5; weak D call: TRBD1 (5 bases). Per germline, CDR1 LNHDA and CDR2 SQIVND (reference sequence). The CDR3 has 14 amino acids. V dropped 6 bases and J dropped 0 bases, with 9 bases sitting between them. CDR3 in DNA: TGTGCCAGTAGCCGACAGAATAGCAATCAGCCCCAGCATTTT. Its protein is CASSRQNSNQPQHF. The entire variable domain, with the rest obtained from reference TRBV19 and TRBJ1-5, is as follows: DGGITQSPKYLFRKEGQNVTLSCEQNLNHDAMYWYRQDPGQGLRLIYYSQIVNDFQKGDIAEGYSVSREKKESFPLTVTSAQKNPTAFYLCASSRQNSNQPQHFGDGTRLSIL.

This chain joins TRBV4-2 and TRBJ1-6, with D possibly TRBD1 on 5 matching bases. The CDR3 consists of 14 residues. V shed 6 bases and J shed 9 bases, with 15 bases lying between them. Germline V gene lookup returns CDR1 LGHNA and CDR2 YNFKEQ. CDR3 nucleotide sequence: TGTGCCAGCAGTCCCCGTGGGGCGCGTTCACCCCTCCACTTT. Amino acid sequence: CASSPRGARSPLHF.